The present T cell receptor beta chain was sequenced within a study of blood T cell repertoires in COVID-19. Overall study context: Samples came from the United States, Italy and Spain, spanning acute and convalescent COVID-19.

As processed by the authors: Reference gene primer amplification gave estimated nucleated cell counts. Assay: immunoSEQ multiplex PCR; the TCRdb copy retains only in-frame clones and omits some. V, J and clone size derive from that table, while D and trimming were established from the DNA sequence. Seen here are 50,000 or so clones, approximately 91% observed once, and the top ten hold about 27%. After removal of 0 bases from V and 3 bases from J, the junction contained 8 bases not matched to a gene. There are 18 residues in the CDR3. Germline lookup yields CDR1 SGHNT and CDR2 YYREEE (reference sequence).

Material: peripheral blood. V usage is TRBV5-4 and J usage is TRBJ2-3; TRBD2 matches 12 bases. This clonotype was obtained from a human donor in a cohort sampled during active COVID-19. DNA for the CDR3: TGTGCCAGCAGCTTGGGGGCTAGCGGGGGGGCCGGGACAGATACGCAGTATTTT. Its translation is CASSLGASGGAGTDTQYF.